The 30 T cell receptor beta chains below come from one sample, sequenced in a study of response to subunit inactivated influenza vaccine (dated by TCRdb to the late 2010s). Library preparation used RT-PCR. Sequencing was performed on an Illumina HiSeq 2500. TCRdb handled the public reads itself, with Q25 trimming in fastp and clone calling in MiXCR, and kept productive beta chains. Each CDR3 protein gets just one entry, which takes the most common genes and DNA from the rows behind it. The sample table records about half a million distinct CDR3 sequences; approximately 11% of these occur just once. The ten largest clones take up roughly 12% of the sample. Reading the label with the study, this specimen's time point is: around 45 days after influenza vaccine administration. The material sequenced was PBMCs from blood, taken 45 days after vaccination. All receptors come from a man aged 45-60 years who received an inactivated influenza vaccine. Donor details come from another sample of the same person, matched by shared clones.

This clonotype was picked up many times. This chain joins TRBV29-1 and TRBJ2-7, with 9 bases matching TRBD1. The CDR3 is made up of 13 amino acids. Germline loops: CDR1 SQVTM, CDR2 ANQGSEA. V shed 5 bases, J shed 5 bases, and the junction held 7 bases outside the gene matches. The CDR3 region has the DNA TGCAGCGTTCGCACAGGGGGCGTAGACGAGCAGTACTTC. This encodes CSVRTGGVDEQYF.

The chain employs TRBV18 and TRBJ1-4, with D hard to call. Germline CDR1 is KGHSH and CDR2 is LQKENI. V lost 6 bases, J lost 5 bases, and 10 bases lay in between. CDR3 length: 13 residues. CDR3 residues: CASSLLGNEKLFF. The CDR3 region has the DNA TGTGCCAGCTCCCTATTGGGGAATGAAAAACTGTTTTTT.

This clonotype was observed many times. The rearrangement uses TRBV7-2 and TRBJ2-3; D is unclear. From germline, CDR1 is SGHTA and CDR2 FQGNSA. The V and J ends lost 5 bases and 2 bases respectively, with 8 bases between them. This CDR3 contains 13 residues. CDR3 nucleotides: TGTGCCAGCAGCCTACAATTCACAGATACGCAGTATTTT. Its protein product is CASSLQFTDTQYF. Complete variable domain (other parts from reference TRBV7-2 and TRBJ2-3): GAGVSQSPSNKVTEKGKDVELRCDPISGHTALYWYRQSLGQGLEFLIYFQGNSAPDKSGLPSDRFSAERTGGSVSTLTIQRTQQEDSAVYLCASSLQFTDTQYFGPGTRLTVL.

This sequence joins TRBV15 and TRBJ2-1; D uncertain. Germline CDR1 is LNHNV and CDR2 is YYDKDF (reference sequence). Trimming removed 0 bases at V and 0 bases at J, with 12 bases between. The CDR3 is made up of 17 amino acids. The CDR3: CATSRDLIRSSYNEQFF. The CDR3, as DNA: TGTGCCACCAGCAGAGATCTTATTCGTAGCTCCTACAATGAGCAGTTCTTC.

This clonotype was counted ten times or more. DNA of the CDR3: TGTGCCACCAGTCACCCCGGACAGATGACTAGCGGACTCGGGGAGCAGTTCTTC. Its protein is CATSHPGQMTSGLGEQFF. The chain combines TRBV24-1 with TRBJ2-1, with 9 bases fitting TRBD2. CDR1 is KGHDR and CDR2 is SFDVKD in the germline V gene. The V gene end was trimmed by 6 bases and the J gene end by 10 bases; junction bases not matched to a gene: 21. The CDR3 has 18 amino acids.

This clonotype was recorded a few times. The chain is built from TRBV7-2 and TRBJ1-6, with 7 bases identical to TRBD1. The CDR3 is 15 residues long. V was clipped by 1 base and J by 8 bases; unmatched bases: 5. Germline V CDR1 and CDR2: SGHTA, FQGNSA. CDR3 region: CASSLDRGTYSPLHF. CDR3 nucleotide sequence: TGTGCCAGCAGCTTAGACAGGGGAACGTATTCACCCCTCCACTTT.

This clonotype has only a few counts. The chain recombines TRBV7-9 with TRBJ2-3, with 14 bases aligning to TRBD2. The germline V gene encodes CDR1 SEHNR and CDR2 FQNEAQ (reference sequence). The trim removed 5 bases at V and 6 bases at J, leaving 4 bases unmatched. The CDR3 extends over 15 amino acids. CDR3 DNA: TGTGCCAGCAGCGCGACTAGCGGGAGGGGGGATACGCAGTATTTT. This encodes CASSATSGRGDTQYF.

This chain joins TRBV7-8 and TRBJ2-2; 9 bases agree with TRBD2. The CDR3 has 17 amino acids. The germline gives CDR1 SGHVS, CDR2 FQNEAQ. V shed 6 bases, J shed 2 bases, and the junction held 10 bases outside the gene matches. The CDR3 reads CASRRERLAENTGELFF. For the CDR3, the DNA is TGTGCCAGCAGGAGGGAAAGACTAGCGGAAAACACCGGGGAGCTGTTTTTT.

There are a few counts of this clonotype. V is TRBV4-3 and J is TRBJ1-1, with TRBD1 matching over 7 bases. J gave up 0 bases and V 0 bases, and 10 bases lay outside the gene matches. This CDR3 spans 18 amino acids. The V gene's germline CDR1 is LGHNA and CDR2 YSLEER. CDR3 DNA sequence: TGCGCCAGCAGCCAAGATTGGAGGGACAGAGAATTGAACACTGAAGCTTTCTTT. Encoded protein: CASSQDWRDRELNTEAFF.

This clonotype was seen more than once but under ten times. The V gene is TRBV4-3, the J gene TRBJ2-3; 7 bases match TRBD1. This CDR3 contains 15 residues. The V segment lost 0 bases and the J segment 6 bases; nucleotides outside the gene matches: 6. CDR1 is LGHNA, CDR2 YSLEER, per germline. The CDR3 sequence is CASSQDLGGVDTQYF. CDR3 sequence (DNA): TGCGCCAGCAGCCAAGATCTAGGGGGCGTTGATACGCAGTATTTT.

The J gene is TRBJ2-1, the V gene TRBV7-8, with D possibly being TRBD2 (5 bases). With 8 bases removed from V and 3 bases from J, the gap between germline ends came to 14 bases. Germline loops: CDR1 SGHVS, CDR2 FQNEAQ. The CDR3 has 14 residues. This CDR3 is CASLISRGYNEQFF. CDR3 nucleotides: TGTGCCAGCCTCATTAGCCGGGGCTACAATGAGCAGTTCTTC.

The sample holds many counts of this clonotype. The chain employs TRBV5-5 and TRBJ2-5, with TRBD2 identical over 9 bases. This CDR3 has 15 amino acids. V shed 3 bases and J 4 bases; nucleotides not matched to a gene: 7. The germline V gene encodes CDR1 SGHKS and CDR2 YYEKEE (reference sequence). DNA for the CDR3: TGTGCCAGCAGCTGGGGAGCGGGGGGAGGAGAGACCCAGTACTTC. Its translation: CASSWGAGGGETQYF.

The J gene is TRBJ2-1, the V gene TRBV3-1, with unresolved D. The length of the CDR3 is 14 residues. Germline CDR1 reads LGHDT; CDR2 reads YNNKEL (reference sequence). The V and J ends lost 0 bases and 6 bases respectively, with 9 bases between them. The CDR3 coding sequence is TGTGCCAGCAGCCAAGAAGGTTCGACCAATGAGCAGTTCTTC. Translation gives CASSQEGSTNEQFF.

This clonotype was recorded at least ten times. The junction and the germline gene differ at one end; a read error may be behind it. The CDR3 nucleotides read TGTGCCAGCAGCCAAGATGCTTACGACCAGTACTTC. Protein product: CASSQDAYDQYF. J is TRBJ2-7 and V is TRBV4-2; D unclear. The CDR3 consists of 12 residues. Germline CDR1 LGHNA, CDR2 YNFKEQ.

The sample holds a few counts of this clonotype. The rearrangement links TRBV15 to TRBJ1-1; 7 bases fit TRBD1. The CDR3 sequence is 15 residues long. Trimming removed 5 bases from V and 1 base from J; junction bases left unmatched: 7. CDR1 is LNHNV and CDR2 is YYDKDF in the germline V gene (reference sequence). The CDR3 bases are TGTGCCACCAGCTCAGGGGGACTTGGGAACACTGAAGCTTTCTTT. This sequence encodes CATSSGGLGNTEAFF. Combining the CDR3 with reference TRBV15 and TRBJ1-1 gives the whole variable domain DAMVIQNPRYQVTQFGKPVTLSCSQTLNHNVMYWYQQKSSQAPKLLFHYYDKDFNNEADTPDNFQSRRPNTSFCFLDIRSPGLGDTAMYLCATSSGGLGNTEAFFGQGTRLTVV.

This clonotype has a handful of counts. The gene calls are TRBV5-1 and TRBJ2-7, with 9 bases that match TRBD2. Germline V lookup: CDR1 SGHRS, CDR2 YFSETQ. V shed 4 bases, J shed 7 bases, and the junction held 12 bases outside the gene matches. The CDR3 loop spans 15 amino acids. CDR3 bases: TGCGCCAGCAGCACCGGGACTAGCATGGTCGGGGAGCAGTACTTC. Amino acids: CASSTGTSMVGEQYF.

This clonotype has at least ten counts. As DNA, the CDR3 is TGTGCCAGCAGCCCCCTTAGAGACTCCTACGAGCAGTACTTC. Its translation is CASSPLRDSYEQYF. V usage is TRBV3-1 and J usage is TRBJ2-7; the D is unclear. This CDR3 has 14 residues. CDR1 and CDR2 from the germline V gene are LGHDT and YNNKEL (reference sequence). V was shortened by 4 bases and J by 0 bases, with 10 bases between the two germline ends.

This clonotype has at least ten counts. The chain links TRBV29-1 to TRBJ2-1; the D gene is possibly TRBD2 (5 bases). V dropped 7 bases and J dropped 2 bases, with 12 bases sitting between them. Germline V gene lookup returns CDR1 SQVTM and CDR2 ANQGSEA. This CDR3 contains 13 residues. CDR3 in amino acids: CSGSGIPYNEQFF. The CDR3 region has the DNA TGCAGCGGGTCCGGGATCCCCTACAATGAGCAGTTCTTC.

V and J are TRBV29-1 and TRBJ1-2, with D perhaps TRBD1 (6 bases). The length of the CDR3 is 15 residues. Trimming cost V 3 bases and J 6 bases, with 20 bases left between them. Looked up from germline, CDR1 is SQVTM and CDR2 is ANQGSEA. Written as DNA, the CDR3 is TGCAGCGTTGAGCTCCGCAACACAGGGAAAAATGGCTACACCTTC. Translated: CSVELRNTGKNGYTF.

The chain couples TRBV7-9 to TRBJ1-1; possible D gene TRBD1, 6 bases. V lost 1 base and J 4 bases, leaving 16 bases between the germline ends. This CDR3 spans 16 amino acids. The germline CDR1 and CDR2 sequences are SEHNR and FQNEAQ (reference sequence). The CDR3 loop is CASSLVARGLGTEAFF. CDR3 DNA sequence: TGTGCCAGCAGCTTAGTCGCTCGGGGGCTCGGCACTGAAGCTTTCTTT. The full variable domain, in which reference TRBV7-9 and TRBJ1-1 provide the parts outside the CDR3, is DTGVSQNPRHKITKRGQNVTFRCDPISEHNRLYWYRQTLGQGPEFLTYFQNEAQLEKSRLLSDRFSAERPKGSFSTLEIQRTEQGDSAMYLCASSLVARGLGTEAFFGQGTRLTVV.

This clonotype appeared many times. The CDR3 DNA reads TGTGCCACCAGTGATACCGGGACTAGCGGGATCAATGAGCAGTTCTTC. It specifies CATSDTGTSGINEQFF. This chain connects TRBV24-1 to TRBJ2-1; 13 bases are a match to TRBD2. Trimming cost V 3 bases and J 6 bases; bases outside gene matches: 4. Germline loops: CDR1 KGHDR, CDR2 SFDVKD. The CDR3 contains 16 residues.

The table lists this clonotype with many counts. The rearrangement links TRBV12-3 or TRBV12-4 to TRBJ2-7, with 9 bases that match TRBD2. The trim removed 3 bases at V and 7 bases at J, leaving 7 bases unmatched. This CDR3 spans 14 amino acids. The chain's CDR3 is CASSFAGGPREQYF. The CDR3 DNA reads as TGTGCCAGCAGTTTTGCGGGAGGGCCGAGGGAGCAGTACTTC.

This sequence joins TRBV11-2 and TRBJ1-1; D not certain. From germline, CDR1 is SGHAT and CDR2 FQNNGV. This CDR3 has 11 residues. The V gene lost 1 base and the J gene lost 11 bases, with 8 bases spanning the gap. The CDR3 DNA reads as TGTGCCAGCAGCTTAGGAATATGGGCTTTCTTT. Translated, it gives CASSLGIWAFF.

In its sample, this clonotype was seen a few times. The chain carries TRBV29-1 and TRBJ1-1, with D possibly TRBD1 on 6 matching bases. V was trimmed by 5 bases and J by 2 bases, leaving 15 bases between them. The CDR3 sequence is 14 residues long. Germline CDR1 and CDR2: SQVTM and ANQGSEA. CDR3 amino acids: CSVCFRGLNTEAFF. CDR3 nucleotide sequence: TGCAGCGTTTGTTTCCGGGGGCTCAACACTGAAGCTTTCTTT.

The chain carries TRBV18 and TRBJ1-4; D gene ambiguous. This CDR3 is built from 12 residues. Per the germline V gene, CDR1 is KGHSH and CDR2 is LQKENI. V was clipped by 1 base and J by 4 bases, with 1 base between them. The CDR3 sequence is CASSPRNEKLFF. CDR3 DNA: TGTGCCAGCTCACCACGTAATGAAAAACTGTTTTTT.

This clonotype came up many times. This rearrangement joins TRBV20-1 to TRBJ2-2; 7 bases are a match to TRBD1. This CDR3 is built from 14 residues. Germline CDR1 is DFQATT and CDR2 is SNEGSKA (reference sequence). Unmatched junction bases numbered 1, after V lost 3 bases and J lost 0 bases. CDR3 sequence: CSASGTANTGELFF. In DNA form, the CDR3 reads TGCAGTGCTAGCGGGACAGCGAACACCGGGGAGCTGTTTTTT.

J is TRBJ1-3 and V is TRBV5-5, with 7 bases aligning to TRBD1. The germline CDR1 and CDR2 sequences are SGHKS and YYEKEE (reference sequence). Germline trimming cut 0 bases from V and 2 bases from J; bases unmatched to any gene: 5. The CDR3 sequence is 16 residues long. The CDR3 region is CASSLGKGQTGNTIYF. The CDR3 bases are TGTGCCAGCAGCTTGGGTAAGGGACAGACTGGAAACACCATATATTTT.

This clonotype was counted between two and nine times. This chain uses TRBV12-3 or TRBV12-4 with TRBJ1-5; no reliable D call. The CDR3 consists of 13 residues. V gave up 5 bases and J gave up 5 bases, with 10 bases separating them. The CDR3 nucleotides read TGTGCCAGCAGTGGTGGGCAATATCAGCCCCAGCATTTT. This codes for CASSGGQYQPQHF.

This clonotype was counted only a few times. V usage is TRBV4-3 and J usage is TRBJ1-1; the D is unclear. Germline assignment: CDR1 LGHNA and CDR2 YSLEER. Trimming removed 1 base from V and 4 bases from J, with 7 bases in between. This CDR3 is 13 amino acids long. The CDR3 sequence: CASSQVKGTEAFF. In nucleotides, the CDR3 is TGCGCCAGCAGCCAAGTAAAGGGCACTGAAGCTTTCTTT.

At least ten counts were recorded for this clonotype. The genes are TRBV29-1 and TRBJ2-6; a weak D match, TRBD1 (6 bases). V was cut by 3 bases and J by 1 base, with 13 bases left in between. The CDR3 extends over 16 amino acids. The germline gives CDR1 SQVTM, CDR2 ANQGSEA. The DNA for the CDR3 is TGCAGCGTTGAGGACAGCACCCCTTCTGGGGCCAACGTCCTGACTTTC. It is translated as CSVEDSTPSGANVLTF.